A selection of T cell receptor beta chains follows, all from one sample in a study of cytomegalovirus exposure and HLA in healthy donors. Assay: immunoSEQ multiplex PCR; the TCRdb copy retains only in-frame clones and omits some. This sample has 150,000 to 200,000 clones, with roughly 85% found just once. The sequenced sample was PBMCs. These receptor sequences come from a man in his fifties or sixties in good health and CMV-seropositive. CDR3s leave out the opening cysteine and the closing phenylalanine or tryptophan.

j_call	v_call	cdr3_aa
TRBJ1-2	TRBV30	AWSPTGGYT
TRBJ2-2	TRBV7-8	ASSSAQGLLGELF
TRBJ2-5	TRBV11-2	ATLGMDGETQY
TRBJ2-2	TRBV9	ASSARQVLHTGELF
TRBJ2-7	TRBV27	ASSSLHSGGEDYEQY
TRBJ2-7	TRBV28	ASSQPPRVRY
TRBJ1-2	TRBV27	ASSSHDIDGYT
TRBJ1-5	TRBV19	ASTARGSKVDQPQH
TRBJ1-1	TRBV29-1	SVGAGYTEAF
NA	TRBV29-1	STLGTGDEQY
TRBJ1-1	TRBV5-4	ASSSYTGFEAF
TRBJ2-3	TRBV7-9	ASSLVRMGATLTDTQY
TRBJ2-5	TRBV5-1	ASSSLPSGGQETQY
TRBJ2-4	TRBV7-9	ASSRTENIQY
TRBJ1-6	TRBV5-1	ASSSGQQGSPLH
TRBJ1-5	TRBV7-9	ASSLGGGSGGVQPQH
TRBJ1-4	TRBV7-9	ASSAKLTGPNEKLF
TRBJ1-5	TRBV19	ASSIEGQIKAQH
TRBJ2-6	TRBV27	ASSQDISGANVLT
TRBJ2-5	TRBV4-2	ASSQEGTAGQY
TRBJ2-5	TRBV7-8	ASSLAGIETQY
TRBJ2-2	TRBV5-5	ASDFGETNTGELF
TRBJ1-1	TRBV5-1	ASSLGGRNEAF
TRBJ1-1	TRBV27	ASRQGGLNTEAF
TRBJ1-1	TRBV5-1	ASSLEARARDFTEAF